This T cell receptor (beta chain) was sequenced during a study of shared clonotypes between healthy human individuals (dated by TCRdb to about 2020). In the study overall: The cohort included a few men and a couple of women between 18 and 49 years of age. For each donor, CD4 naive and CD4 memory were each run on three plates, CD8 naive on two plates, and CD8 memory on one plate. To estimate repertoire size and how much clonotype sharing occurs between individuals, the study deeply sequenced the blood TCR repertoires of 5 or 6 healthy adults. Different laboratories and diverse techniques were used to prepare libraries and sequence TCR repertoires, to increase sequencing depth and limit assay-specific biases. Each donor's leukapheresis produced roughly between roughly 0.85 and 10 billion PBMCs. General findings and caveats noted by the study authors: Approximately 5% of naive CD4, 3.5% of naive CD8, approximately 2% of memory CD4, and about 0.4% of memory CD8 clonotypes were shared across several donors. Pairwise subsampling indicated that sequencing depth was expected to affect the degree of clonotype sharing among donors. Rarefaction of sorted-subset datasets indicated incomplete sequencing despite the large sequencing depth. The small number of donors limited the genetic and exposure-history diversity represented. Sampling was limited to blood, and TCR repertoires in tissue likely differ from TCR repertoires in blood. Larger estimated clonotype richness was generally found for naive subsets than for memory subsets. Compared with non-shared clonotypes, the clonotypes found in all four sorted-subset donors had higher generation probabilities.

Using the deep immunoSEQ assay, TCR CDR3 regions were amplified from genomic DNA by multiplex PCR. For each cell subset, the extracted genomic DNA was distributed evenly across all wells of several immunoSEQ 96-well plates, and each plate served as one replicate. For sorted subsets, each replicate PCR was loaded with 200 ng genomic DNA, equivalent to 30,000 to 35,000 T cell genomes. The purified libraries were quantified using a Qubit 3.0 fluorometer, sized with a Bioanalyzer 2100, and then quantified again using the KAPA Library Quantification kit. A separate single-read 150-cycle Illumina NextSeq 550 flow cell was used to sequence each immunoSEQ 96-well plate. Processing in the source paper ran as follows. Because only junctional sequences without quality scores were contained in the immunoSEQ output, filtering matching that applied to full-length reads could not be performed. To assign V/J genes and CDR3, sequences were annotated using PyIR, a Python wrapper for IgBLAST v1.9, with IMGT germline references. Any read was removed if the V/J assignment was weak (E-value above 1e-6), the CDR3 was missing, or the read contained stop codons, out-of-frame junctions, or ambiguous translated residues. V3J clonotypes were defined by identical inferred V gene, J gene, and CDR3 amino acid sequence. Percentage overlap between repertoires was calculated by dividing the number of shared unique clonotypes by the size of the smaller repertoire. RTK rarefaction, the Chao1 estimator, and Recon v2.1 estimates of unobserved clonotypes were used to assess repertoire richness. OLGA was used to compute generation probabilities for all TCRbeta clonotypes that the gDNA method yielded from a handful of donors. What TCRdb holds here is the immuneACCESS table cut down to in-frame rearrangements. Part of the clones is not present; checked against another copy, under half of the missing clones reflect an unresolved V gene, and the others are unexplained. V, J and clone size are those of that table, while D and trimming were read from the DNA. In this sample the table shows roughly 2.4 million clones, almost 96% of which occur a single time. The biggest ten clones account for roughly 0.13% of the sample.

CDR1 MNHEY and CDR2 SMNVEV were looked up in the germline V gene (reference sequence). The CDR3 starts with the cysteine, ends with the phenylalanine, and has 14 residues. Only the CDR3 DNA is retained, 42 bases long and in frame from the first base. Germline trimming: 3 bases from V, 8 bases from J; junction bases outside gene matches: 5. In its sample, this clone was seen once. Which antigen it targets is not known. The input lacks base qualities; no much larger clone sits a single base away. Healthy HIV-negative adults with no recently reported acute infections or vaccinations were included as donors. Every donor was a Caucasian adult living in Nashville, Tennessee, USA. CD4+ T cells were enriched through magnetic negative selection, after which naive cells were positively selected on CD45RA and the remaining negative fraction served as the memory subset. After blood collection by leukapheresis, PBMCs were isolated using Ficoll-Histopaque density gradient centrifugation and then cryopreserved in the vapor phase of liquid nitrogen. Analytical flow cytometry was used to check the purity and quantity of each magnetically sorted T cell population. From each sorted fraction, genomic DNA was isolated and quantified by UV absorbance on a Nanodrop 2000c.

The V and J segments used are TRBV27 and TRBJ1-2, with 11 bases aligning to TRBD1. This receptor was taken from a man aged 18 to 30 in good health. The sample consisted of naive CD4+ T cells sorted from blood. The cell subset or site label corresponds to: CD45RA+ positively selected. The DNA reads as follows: TGTGCCAGCAGTTTGGGACAGGGGGTGGGGGGCTACACCTTC. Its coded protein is CASSLGQGVGGYTF.